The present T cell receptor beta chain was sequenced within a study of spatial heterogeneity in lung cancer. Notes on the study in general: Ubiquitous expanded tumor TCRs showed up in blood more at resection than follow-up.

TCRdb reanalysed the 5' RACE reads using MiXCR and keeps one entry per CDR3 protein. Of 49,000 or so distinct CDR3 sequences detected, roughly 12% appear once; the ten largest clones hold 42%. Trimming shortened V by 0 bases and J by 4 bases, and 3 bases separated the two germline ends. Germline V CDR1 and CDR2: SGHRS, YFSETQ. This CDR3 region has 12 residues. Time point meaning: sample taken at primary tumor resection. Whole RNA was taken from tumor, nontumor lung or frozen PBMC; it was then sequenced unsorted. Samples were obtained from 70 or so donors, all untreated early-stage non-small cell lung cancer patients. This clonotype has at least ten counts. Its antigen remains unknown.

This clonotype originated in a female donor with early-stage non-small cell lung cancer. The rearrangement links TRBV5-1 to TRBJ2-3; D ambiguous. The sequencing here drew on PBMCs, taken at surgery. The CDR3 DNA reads TGCGCCAGCAGCTTGGGAGCAGATACGCAGTATTTT. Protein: CASSLGADTQYF.